This note documents a single TCR beta chain sequence. What it binds is not known. Trimming left V 10 bases short and J 4 bases short, with 14 bases between. The CDR3 has 14 amino acids. The germline CDR1 and CDR2 sequences are MNHNS and SASEGT. The PCR contained 60 Vbeta and 13 Jbeta primers. Sequencing used immunoSEQ multiplex PCR; TCRdb keeps in-frame clones, though not all of them. The repertoire consists of 150,000 to 200,000 clones, with 65% to 85% occurring once and the leading ten covering 6.5% to 9%. This entry comes from a study of cytomegalovirus exposure and HLA in healthy donors. Study overall: From HLA-typed donors, an early data release held tens of millions of unique TCRs.

Whole-study results and caveats: Reportedly, fewer N-insertions than the approximately 600-donor mean appeared in an Asian-associated ancestry cluster in a later analysis.

The sequencing input was PBMCs. This sequence joins TRBV6-1 and TRBJ1-6; unclear D gene. This clonotype was obtained from a woman aged 40 to 49 in good health and CMV-seropositive. This CDR3 is CATEVQRYNSPLHF. The CDR3 DNA follows: TGTGCCACCGAGGTCCAGCGGTATAATTCACCCCTCCACTTT.